The 26 T cell receptor beta chains presented below share a single source sample, sequenced in a study of shared clonotypes between healthy human individuals. The repertoire was sequenced with immunoSEQ multiplex PCR; TCRdb's copy has only in-frame clones and lacks some. The sample consists of 1.5 million to 2.5 million clones, about 95% of them appearing once. Terminally differentiated effector memory CD45RA+ cells were excluded from the naive CD8 cells, which were CD45RO-negative and positively selected for CCR7. The sequenced sample was naive CD8+ T cells sorted from blood. These receptors were obtained from a man aged 18-30 years in good health.

This rearrangement joins TRBV7-9 to TRBJ1-4, with 8 bases matching TRBD1. The CDR3 is 16 amino acids. Germline V gene lookup returns CDR1 SEHNR and CDR2 FQNEAQ (reference sequence). V trimming: 2 bases; J trimming: 8 bases; junction bases outside the gene matches: 10. The CDR3 coding sequence is TGTGCCAGCAGCTTAAGCGGACAGGGCTGGGGGGAAAAACTGTTTTTT. Translating it yields CASSLSGQGWGEKLFF. Looking up the rest from reference TRBV7-9 and TRBJ1-4 gives the full variable domain: DTGVSQNPRHKITKRGQNVTFRCDPISEHNRLYWYRQTLGQGPEFLTYFQNEAQLEKSRLLSDRFSAERPKGSFSTLEIQRTEQGDSAMYLCASSLSGQGWGEKLFFGSGTQLSVL.

The chain is built from TRBV7-9 and TRBJ1-5; D remains unclear. The CDR3 length is 12 residues. The V gene's germline CDR1 is SEHNR and CDR2 FQNEAQ (reference sequence). Between the trimmed V and J ends, which lost 3 bases and 4 bases, there was a span of 4 bases. The CDR3 region is CASSLFNQPQHF. The CDR3, as DNA: TGTGCCAGCAGCTTGTTTAATCAGCCCCAGCATTTT.

V is TRBV5-6 and J is TRBJ2-3; 8 bases fit TRBD1. The junction had 9 bases not matched to a gene; V was cut back by 5 bases and J by 7 bases. This CDR3 has 14 amino acids. From germline, CDR1 is SGHDT and CDR2 YYEEEE. This CDR3 reads CASSFGQGGYTQYF. CDR3 nucleotide sequence: TGTGCCAGCAGTTTTGGACAGGGCGGATATACGCAGTATTTT.

This chain links TRBV9 with TRBJ1-1; no clear D. CDR1 and CDR2 from the germline V gene are SGDLS and YYNGEE. V dropped 4 bases and J dropped 1 base, with 20 bases sitting between them. The CDR3 is made up of 17 amino acids. CDR3 region: CASSYSKATAGNTEAFF. As DNA, the CDR3 is TGTGCCAGCAGCTACAGCAAGGCCACGGCAGGGAACACTGAAGCTTTCTTT.

The chain recombines TRBV29-1 with TRBJ2-2, with D unclear. This CDR3 has 14 residues. The germline V gene has CDR1 SQVTM and CDR2 ANQGSEA. V lost 2 bases to trimming and J lost 4 bases, with 11 bases between them. The CDR3 loop is CSVESRVSTGELFF. DNA of the CDR3: TGCAGCGTTGAATCGAGAGTCTCCACCGGGGAGCTGTTTTTT.

The chain employs TRBV5-6 and TRBJ1-6, with D perhaps matching TRBD1 (5 bases). CDR1 and CDR2 from the germline V gene are SGHDT and YYEEEE. CDR3 length: 15 residues. Trimming took off 6 bases at V and 6 bases at J, with 16 bases between the two ends. CDR3 amino acids: CASTPSGVPNSPLHF. CDR3 coding DNA: TGTGCCAGCACCCCGTCGGGGGTACCTAATTCACCCCTCCACTTT.

This clone was picked up a small number of times. The rearrangement uses TRBV4-1 and TRBJ1-2; 8 nucleotides line up with TRBD1. This CDR3 contains 17 residues. J lost 1 base, V lost 4 bases, and 11 bases had no gene match. Germline V gene data show CDR1 as MGHRA and CDR2 as YSYEKL. CDR3 protein: CASSPVTGASFNYGYTF. In DNA form, the CDR3 reads TGCGCCAGCAGCCCCGTGACAGGGGCCTCGTTTAACTATGGCTACACCTTC.

The V and J genes are TRBV27 and TRBJ1-6; D gene ambiguous. CDR1 is MNHEY and CDR2 is SMNVEV in the germline V gene (reference sequence). V gave up 2 bases and J gave up 7 bases, with 9 bases separating them. This CDR3 spans 14 amino acids. CDR3 DNA: TGTGCCAGCAGTTTACGATCAGCAAATTCACCCCTCCACTTT. This gives the protein CASSLRSANSPLHF.

The chain employs TRBV7-9 and TRBJ2-4; TRBD1 might be the D (6 bases). CDR1 is SEHNR and CDR2 is FQNEAQ in the germline V gene (reference sequence). V dropped 5 bases and J dropped 0 bases, with 14 bases sitting between them. This CDR3 spans 16 amino acids. The CDR3 reads CASSPDKGVAKNIQYF. The CDR3 nucleotides are TGTGCCAGCAGCCCCGATAAGGGGGTAGCCAAAAACATTCAGTACTTC.

This sequence joins TRBV5-5 and TRBJ2-7; D call uncertain. Trimming removed 1 base at V and 3 bases at J, with 8 bases between. The CDR3 runs to 13 residues. Germline-derived CDR1 and CDR2 are SGHKS and YYEKEE (reference sequence). CDR3 region: CASSLRTDYEQYF. CDR3 sequence (DNA): TGTGCCAGCAGCTTGAGGACCGACTACGAGCAGTACTTC.

In the case of this clone: The identical CDR3 is also encoded by other nucleotide sequences in the sample. The CDR3 DNA reads as TGTGCCAGCAGTGTCGACAGGAGCTCCTACAATGAGCAGTTCTTC. It encodes CASSVDRSSYNEQFF. The chain combines TRBV6-1 with TRBJ2-1; TRBD1 is a possible D gene (6 bases). The CDR3 sequence is 15 residues long. V was pared by 4 bases and J by 0 bases, with 10 bases between. Germline V gene lookup returns CDR1 MNHNS and CDR2 SASEGT.

The chain recombines TRBV27 with TRBJ2-2; D not resolved. CDR3 length equals 18 residues. V was cut by 5 bases and J by 0 bases, with 19 bases left in between. Germline lookup yields CDR1 MNHEY and CDR2 SMNVEV (reference sequence). DNA for the CDR3: TGTGCCAGCAGTACCATGCCCGCTCACCCCTCGAACACCGGGGAGCTGTTTTTT. Translation: CASSTMPAHPSNTGELFF.

The chain is built from TRBV30 and TRBJ2-7; perhaps TRBD1 as D (5 bases). In germline, CDR1 is GTSNPN, CDR2 SVGIG (reference sequence). V lost 1 base to trimming and J lost 9 bases, with 10 bases between them. This CDR3 region has 11 residues. As DNA, the CDR3 is TGTGCCTGGAGTGAGGGGCTGGGGCAGTACTTC. Translating gives CAWSEGLGQYF.

A single count supports this clone. This chain uses TRBV6-6 with TRBJ2-1; 9 positions agree with TRBD2. This CDR3 contains 16 residues. V shed 7 bases, J shed 2 bases, and the junction held 9 bases outside the gene matches. CDR1 and CDR2 from the germline V gene are MNHNY and SVGAGI (reference sequence). The CDR3 region has the DNA TGTGCCAGCATCCACCAAGGCGGGAGGGCCTACAATGAGCAGTTCTTC. Protein sequence: CASIHQGGRAYNEQFF.

V usage is TRBV29-1 and J usage is TRBJ2-1, with D possibly TRBD2 on 5 matching bases. Trimming shortened V by 1 base and J by 7 bases, and 11 bases separated the two germline ends. Germline V gene lookup returns CDR1 SQVTM and CDR2 ANQGSEA. This CDR3 spans 13 amino acids. The CDR3 DNA reads as TGCAGCGTTGAAGGCTTACTAGGAAATGAGCAGTTCTTC. This translates into CSVEGLLGNEQFF.

The V and J genes are TRBV19 and TRBJ1-5; weak D call: TRBD1 (5 bases). The V gene's germline CDR1 is LNHDA and CDR2 SQIVND (reference sequence). The V gene lost 9 bases and the J gene lost 5 bases, with 26 bases spanning the gap. This CDR3 is 17 amino acids long. CDR3 loop: CASSIIRGGWGHQPQHF. The CDR3 nucleotides read TGTGCCAGCTCAATTATACGTGGGGGTTGGGGTCATCAGCCCCAGCATTTT.

The rearrangement links TRBV27 to TRBJ2-3, with a tentative D call TRBD2 (5 bases). The CDR3 has 16 residues. Germline V gene data show CDR1 as MNHEY and CDR2 as SMNVEV (reference sequence). Trimming stripped 2 bases from V and 0 bases from J, with 12 bases between. The CDR3 loop reads CASSLDLATSTDTQYF. For the CDR3, the DNA is TGTGCCAGCAGTTTAGACCTAGCCACTAGCACAGATACGCAGTATTTT.

The chain carries TRBV9 and TRBJ2-1; D is ambiguous. The germline CDR1 and CDR2 sequences are SGDLS and YYNGEE. CDR3 length: 14 amino acids. V was clipped by 3 bases and J by 4 bases, with 11 bases between them. This CDR3 reads CASSAPDGYNEQFF. The CDR3 DNA reads TGTGCCAGCAGCGCCCCCGACGGTTACAATGAGCAGTTCTTC.

V and J are TRBV5-6 and TRBJ1-5; no firm D call. This CDR3 comprises 15 residues. Germline V gene lookup returns CDR1 SGHDT and CDR2 YYEEEE. V lost 0 bases and J lost 3, with 10 bases in between. CDR3: CASSLGSGFNQPQHF. The CDR3 DNA is TGTGCCAGCAGCTTGGGATCGGGCTTCAATCAGCCCCAGCATTTT. The whole variable domain, filled in from reference TRBV5-6 and TRBJ1-5, reads DAGVTQSPTHLIKTRGQQVTLRCSPKSGHDTVSWYQQALGQGPQFIFQYYEEEERQRGNFPDRFSGHQFPNYSSELNVNALLLGDSALYLCASSLGSGFNQPQHFGDGTRLSIL.

DNA of the CDR3: TGCGCCAGCAGCCAAGATCACAGGGGAAGCTATGGCTACACCTTC. Its translation: CASSQDHRGSYGYTF. The rearrangement joins TRBV4-1 to TRBJ1-2; 7 bases align to TRBD1. The CDR3 contains 15 residues. Trimming removed 0 bases from V and 4 bases from J; junction bases left unmatched: 5. Germline loops: CDR1 MGHRA, CDR2 YSYEKL.

The rearrangement joins TRBV5-4 to TRBJ1-2; 8 nucleotides agree with TRBD1. With V trimmed by 3 bases and J by 3 bases, 4 bases remained unmatched. CDR3 size: 14 residues. Germline loops: CDR1 SGHNT, CDR2 YYREEE (reference sequence). The CDR3, as DNA: TGTGCCAGCAGCTACCCAGGGGGCCACTATGGCTACACCTTC. Amino acid sequence: CASSYPGGHYGYTF. The variable domain in full, with the rest retrieved from reference TRBV5-4 and TRBJ1-2, is ETGVTQSPTHLIKTRGQQVTLRCSSQSGHNTVSWYQQALGQGPQFIFQYYREEENGRGNFPPRFSGLQFPNYSSELNVNALELDDSALYLCASSYPGGHYGYTFGSGTRLTVV.

The V call is TRBV5-4, the J call TRBJ1-2; possible D gene TRBD1, 5 bases. Germline V gene data show CDR1 as SGHNT and CDR2 as YYREEE (reference sequence). The CDR3 extends over 15 amino acids. Trimming removed 1 base from V and 5 bases from J, with 15 bases in between. The CDR3 here is CASSLWGGEPYGYTF. CDR3 bases: TGTGCCAGCAGCTTGTGGGGGGGTGAGCCGTATGGCTACACCTTC.

V and J are TRBV6-5 and TRBJ2-7; D may be TRBD2 (6 bases). Germline V gene lookup returns CDR1 MNHEY and CDR2 SVGAGI. There are 13 residues in the CDR3. Deletions cut 4 bases from V and 5 bases from J, with 12 bases between. CDR3 sequence reads: CASSLGGSNEQYF. CDR3 nucleotides: TGTGCCAGCAGTTTGGGGGGTAGCAACGAGCAGTACTTC.

V and J are TRBV6-1 and TRBJ2-1; D tentatively fits TRBD1 or TRBD2 (5 bases each). Germline CDR1 reads MNHNS; CDR2 reads SASEGT. The CDR3 is 14 residues long. V was shortened by 1 base and J by 9 bases, with 13 bases between the two germline ends. The CDR3 sequence is CASSEGYGAGEQFF. DNA for the CDR3: TGTGCCAGCAGTGAAGGGTACGGGGCGGGTGAGCAGTTCTTC.

The J gene is TRBJ1-1, the V gene TRBV7-8; TRBD1 matches 7 bases. Germline V gene sequence: CDR1 SGHVS, CDR2 FQNEAQ. Trimming cost V 3 bases and J 4 bases; bases outside gene matches: 5. This CDR3 is 14 amino acids long. This CDR3 reads CASSFRGEITEAFF. CDR3 nucleotide sequence: TGTGCCAGCAGCTTCAGGGGGGAGATCACTGAAGCTTTCTTT.

J is TRBJ2-7 and V is TRBV10-3; D is perhaps TRBD1 (5 bases). Trimming pared 6 bases from V and 2 bases from J, leaving 11 bases between. The germline gives CDR1 ENHRY, CDR2 SYGVKD. The CDR3 has 13 residues. The CDR3: CAIRDDRTYEQYF. Here the CDR3 DNA reads TGTGCCATCAGGGATGACAGAACCTACGAGCAGTACTTC.